This TCR beta chain is drawn from a study of blood T cell repertoires in COVID-19 (dated by TCRdb to the early 2020s). Context from the whole study: Samples from collaborators originated in the United States, Italy and Spain and spanned both the acute and convalescent phases of COVID-19. The prospective study material was composed of cDNA or gDNA derived from T cells, B-cell-depleted T cells, or PBMCs. Deeply sampled blood TCRbeta repertoires from subjects exposed to, actively infected with, or recovered from COVID-19 were included in the dataset. A freely available public database, intended as a resource for researchers studying the immune response to SARS-CoV-2, is where the repertoires were released. Samples came from the ongoing ImmuneRACE study (first 160 participants) plus 1,254 subjects from 6 global collaborators. The sample metadata nearly always contained a de-identified subject ID, COVID-19 status, age in years and sex. Where available, HLA class I and class II types were taken from metadata supplied by the sample provider and were not determined by assay-based typing. What the work shows at the level of the full study, not this receptor alone: Clinical and demographic metadata were provided uncurated, with the amount varying by source and participant.

The immunoSEQ Assay, a bias-controlled multiplex PCR, was used to amplify TCRbeta CDR3 regions from genomic DNA. The original methods were these. Within the assay, amplification of reference gene primers was used to estimate how many nucleated cells each sample contained. Sequence reads were collapsed and filtered to measure the absolute abundance of every unique TCRbeta CDR3 rearrangement. For each sample, productive Simpson clonality was calculated by taking the square root of Simpson's diversity index across productive rearrangements. The clones in this table, taken by TCRdb from immuneACCESS, are in-frame only. Not every clone is retained; where verified, under half of the shortfall comes from an unresolved V gene, and the cause of the rest is unknown. V and J calls and clone size are those listed in that table; D and trimming were worked out from the DNA. Present in this sample are about 200,000 clones, 86% of which were seen just once. Clones ranked in the top ten supply around 6% of the sample.

Enrolling through a virtual design, the prospective study's participants ranged in age from roughly 18 to 100 years and lived across roughly 24 United States geographic areas. In the prospective study, cohorts were assigned on the basis of participant-reported clinical history obtained from a screening survey and a study questionnaire. In the prospective study, mobile phlebotomists collected whole blood, serum and a nasopharyngeal or oropharyngeal swab from each participant. Additional blood draws and questionnaires over a 2-month period could optionally be provided by prospective study participants. Before DNA extraction, prospective study blood samples were shipped either frozen or at room temperature. On this clone: The antigen it recognizes is unknown. No base quality values were provided; no much bigger clone lies one nucleotide off.

CDR1 and CDR2 were assigned from the germline V gene as SGDLS and YYNGEE. Germline trimming: 0 bases from V, 6 bases from J; junction bases outside gene matches: 6. There are 14 amino acids in the CDR3, from cysteine to phenylalanine inclusive. The kept DNA is CDR3 alone, 42 bases in frame from the first base. This sequence originates from a middle-aged man with acute COVID-19. The sequence links TRBV9 to TRBJ2-7; a stretch of 7 junction bases matches TRBD1. The sample was PBMCs or T cells enriched from blood (not recorded which). The CDR3 corresponds to CASSVGWDSGEQYF. The nucleotide sequence is given as TGTGCCAGCAGCGTAGGGTGGGACAGTGGCGAGCAGTACTTC.